This T cell receptor (beta chain) derives from a study of blood T cell repertoires in COVID-19. On the study more broadly: COVID-19 samples from acute and convalescent phases originated in the United States, Italy and Spain.

The CDR3 sequence is 14 residues long. The germline CDR1 and CDR2 sequences are SNHLY and FYNNEI. Trimming cost V 6 bases and J 0 bases; bases outside gene matches: 4. In the study's own analysis: Nucleated cell number was recorded as an estimate derived from reference gene primer amplification. Data came from immunoSEQ multiplex PCR; TCRdb stores just in-frame clones and leaves some out. D and trimming were read from the DNA, whereas the V and J calls and clone size are those reported in that table. Of 150,000 to 200,000 clones in the sample, about 85% were seen once. Seattle patient enrollment occurred during active infection, with longitudinal follow-up thereafter.

Sequenced material: peripheral blood. The sequence was obtained from a man at least 80 years old with COVID-19, enrolled during active disease. This sequence joins TRBV2 and TRBJ2-5, with 7 nucleotides matching TRBD2. The CDR3 sequence is CASRASGNQETQYF. The CDR3 DNA follows: TGTGCCAGCAGGGCTAGCGGCAACCAAGAGACCCAGTACTTC.